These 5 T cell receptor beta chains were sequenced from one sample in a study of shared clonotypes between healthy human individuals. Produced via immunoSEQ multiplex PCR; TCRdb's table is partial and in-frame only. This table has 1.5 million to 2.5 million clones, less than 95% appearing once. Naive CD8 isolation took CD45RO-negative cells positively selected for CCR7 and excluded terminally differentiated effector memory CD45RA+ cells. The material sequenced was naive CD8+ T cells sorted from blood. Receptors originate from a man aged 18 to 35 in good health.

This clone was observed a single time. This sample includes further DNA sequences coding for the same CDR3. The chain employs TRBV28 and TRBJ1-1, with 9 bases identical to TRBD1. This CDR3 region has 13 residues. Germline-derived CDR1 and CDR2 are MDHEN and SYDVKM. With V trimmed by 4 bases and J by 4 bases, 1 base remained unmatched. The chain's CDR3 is CASSSTGGTEAFF. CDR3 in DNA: TGTGCCAGCAGTTCGACAGGGGGCACTGAAGCTTTCTTT.

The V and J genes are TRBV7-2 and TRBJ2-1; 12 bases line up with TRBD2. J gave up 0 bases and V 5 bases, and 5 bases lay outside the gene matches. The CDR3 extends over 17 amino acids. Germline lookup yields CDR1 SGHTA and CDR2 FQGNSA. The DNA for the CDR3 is TGTGCCAGCAGCGGAAAGACTAGCGGGAGCTCCTACAATGAGCAGTTCTTC. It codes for CASSGKTSGSSYNEQFF.

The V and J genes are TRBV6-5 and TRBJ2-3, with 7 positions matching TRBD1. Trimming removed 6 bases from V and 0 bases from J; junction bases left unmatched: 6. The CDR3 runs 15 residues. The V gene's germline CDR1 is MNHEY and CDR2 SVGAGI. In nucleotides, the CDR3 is TGTGCCAGCAGATTAAGGACAGGTAGCACAGATACGCAGTATTTT. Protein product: CASRLRTGSTDTQYF.

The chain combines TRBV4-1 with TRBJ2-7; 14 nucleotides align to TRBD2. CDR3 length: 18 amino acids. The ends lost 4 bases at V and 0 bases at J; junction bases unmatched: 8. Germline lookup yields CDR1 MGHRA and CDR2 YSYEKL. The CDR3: CASSPRGLAGVGSYEQYF. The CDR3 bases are TGCGCCAGCAGCCCTAGGGGACTAGCGGGAGTTGGCTCCTACGAGCAGTACTTC.

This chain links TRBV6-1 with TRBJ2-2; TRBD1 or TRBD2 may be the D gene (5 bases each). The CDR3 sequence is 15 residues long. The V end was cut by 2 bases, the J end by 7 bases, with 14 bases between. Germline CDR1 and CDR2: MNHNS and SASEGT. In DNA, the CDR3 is TGTGCCAGCAGTGAACTTAGGGACGGTGTCGGGGAGCTGTTTTTT. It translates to CASSELRDGVGELFF.